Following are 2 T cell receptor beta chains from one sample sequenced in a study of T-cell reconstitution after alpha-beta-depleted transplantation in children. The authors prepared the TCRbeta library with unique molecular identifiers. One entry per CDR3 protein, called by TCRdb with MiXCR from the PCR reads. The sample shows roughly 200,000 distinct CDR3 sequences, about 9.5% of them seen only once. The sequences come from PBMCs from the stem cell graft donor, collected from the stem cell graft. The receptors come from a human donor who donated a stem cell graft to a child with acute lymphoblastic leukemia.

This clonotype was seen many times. CDR3 amino acids: CSARSRGTKNEAFF. The CDR3 nucleotides read TGCAGTGCTAGATCCAGGGGGACAAAAAATGAAGCTTTCTTT. The chain has TRBV20-1 and TRBJ1-1, with 7 bases identical to TRBD1. The germline V gene has CDR1 DFQATT and CDR2 SNEGSKA (reference sequence). CDR3 length: 14 amino acids. J lost 7 bases, V lost 2 bases, and 10 bases had no gene match.

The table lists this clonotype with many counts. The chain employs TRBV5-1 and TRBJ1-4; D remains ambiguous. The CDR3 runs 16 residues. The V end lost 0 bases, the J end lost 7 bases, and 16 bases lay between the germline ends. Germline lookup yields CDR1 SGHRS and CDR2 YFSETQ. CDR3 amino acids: CASSLVRRKKGEKLFF. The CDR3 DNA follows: TGCGCCAGCAGCTTGGTCCGCCGGAAGAAGGGTGAAAAACTGTTTTTT. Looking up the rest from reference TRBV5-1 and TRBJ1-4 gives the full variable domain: KAGVTQTPRYLIKTRGQQVTLSCSPISGHRSVSWYQQTPGQGLQFLFEYFSETQRNKGNFPGRFSGRQFSNSRSEMNVSTLELGDSALYLCASSLVRRKKGEKLFFGSGTQLSVL.